This record concerns one T cell receptor beta chain sequence. This clonotype was seen a handful of times. Which antigen it targets is not known. Per-base quality was not reported, and no clone a single base away is much larger than it. The sample belongs to a study of Graves' ophthalmopathy and Graves' hyperthyroidism (dated by TCRdb to between 2018 and 2020). About the investigation overall: Peripheral blood samples were taken at the time of initial diagnosis, before any treatment was given. To tell Graves' ophthalmopathy apart from Graves' hyperthyroidism, and to predict which patients would progress to ophthalmopathy, the study relied on TCR beta repertoire signatures. In total, 135 blood samples were TCR-sequenced: roughly 45 ophthalmopathy, over 70 hyperthyroidism and roughly 17 hyperthyroidism-to-ophthalmopathy patients. A discovery set of 95 to 100 patients (43 ophthalmopathy, fewer than 60 stable hyperthyroidism) was enrolled to explore V-J signatures distinguishing ophthalmopathy from hyperthyroidism. An independent validation cohort comprised fewer than 20 hyperthyroidism patients and roughly 15 patients who later progressed from hyperthyroidism to ophthalmopathy. In roughly 6 hyperthyroidism patients, the T-cell repertoire of thyroid tissue was compared with the T-cell repertoire of blood. Once sampling was done, hyperthyroidism patients were given methimazole at a starting dose of 30 mg daily, while ophthalmopathy patients were given high-dose intravenous methylprednisolone. For training and testing, the roughly 100 patients in the discovery cohort were randomly divided in a 7:3 ratio. The research as a whole found: No statistical method was used to predetermine the sample size, and group allocation was not hidden from the investigators. In validation, the model predicted ophthalmopathy progression with about 70% sensitivity and approximately 78% specificity; 12 predicted patients were CT-confirmed with GO in a median of around 6 months. Among expanded thyroid clonotypes with frequency above 0.001, most also showed up in blood, which suggests that blood repertoires may reflect the thyroid immune response. The 13-signature model separated ophthalmopathy from stable hyperthyroidism with roughly 88% sensitivity and about 81% specificity in cross-validation, and 80%/75% in the test set.

The CDR3 numbers 15 residues from cysteine through phenylalanine. The kept DNA is CDR3 alone, 45 bases in frame from the first base. V ends up 4 bases short and J 4 bases short, with an unmatched junction base count of 4. The germline V gene (reference sequence) yields SEHNR for CDR1 and FQNEAQ for CDR2. Ophthalmopathy patients were characterized by moderately to severely active disease, a Clinical Activity Score of at least 3, a NOSPECS grade of at least 4, and a disease duration under 3 months. Anyone with other autoimmune diseases, uncontrolled infections, pregnancy or lactation was excluded from the study. Diagnosis was based on clinical symptoms, serum thyroxine, TRAb, thyroid ultrasound and orbital computed tomography. PBMCs were isolated from 7.5 to 10 ml of fresh peripheral blood by Ficoll-Paque density gradient centrifugation. Trizol reagent was used to extract the total RNA, and its quality was then checked on an Agilent 2100 Bioanalyzer.

For repertoire sequencing, TCR beta CDR3 regions were amplified from RNA transcripts. The first round was an RT-PCR using HTBI primers with the Qiagen OneStep RT-PCR kit, and this first round was followed by a second-round multiplex PCR, then size selection and purification. Libraries were sequenced paired-end with 100 bp reads on an Illumina HiSeq2000. On the study's bioinformatics: Reads were processed with SOAPnuke, discarding reads with adapters, uncalled bases, mean Phred below 15, or no exact constant-primer or identifier match. COPE v1.2.5 was used to merge high-quality paired reads. Clonotypes were defined as unique nucleotide sequences and were aligned to IMGT TRB V, D and J references using MiTCR v1.1. Only V-J combinations with frequency above 0.0001 were analysed, covering 98% to 99.2% of repertoires. For each V-J combination, a TCR clonal expansion and chaos score was defined as F50 clonal expansion divided by the chaos observed in the TCRdist matrix. Welch's t-statistics and random forest were used to narrow the features down to roughly twelve V-J combinations, which were then fed into a naive Bayes classifier. The similarity between thyroid and blood repertoires was quantified using the Morisita-Horn index. TCRdb itself trimmed the public reads at Q25 with fastp, ran MiXCR and retained productive beta chains. Rows merge per CDR3 protein into single entries with the most common DNA and genes. TCRdb, not the original authors, processed these V and J calls. The sample table records over 14,000 distinct CDR3 sequences; approximately 48% of these occur just once. The ten largest clones take up 45% of the sample.

The TCR sequence derives from a woman between 25 and 40 years old with Graves' ophthalmopathy. Donor details come from another sample of the same person, matched by shared clones. Sequencing used peripheral blood. The chain is made from TRBV7-9 and TRBJ2-5; 12 bases in between match TRBD2. The CDR3 here reads CASSSPGLAGETQYF. The nucleotide sequence is TGTGCCAGCAGCTCCCCGGGACTAGCGGGAGAGACCCAGTACTTC.